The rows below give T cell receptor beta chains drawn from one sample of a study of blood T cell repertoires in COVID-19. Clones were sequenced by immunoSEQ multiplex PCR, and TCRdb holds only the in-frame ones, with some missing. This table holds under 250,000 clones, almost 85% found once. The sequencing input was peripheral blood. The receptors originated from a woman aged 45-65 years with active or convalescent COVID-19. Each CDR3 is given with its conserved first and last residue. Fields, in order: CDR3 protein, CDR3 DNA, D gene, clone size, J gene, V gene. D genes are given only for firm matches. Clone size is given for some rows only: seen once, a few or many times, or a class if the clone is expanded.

CDR3: CASSPQRGGQPQHF
DNA: TGTGCCAGCAGCCCCCAAAGGGGGGGTCAGCCCCAGCATTTT
D: -
size: -
J: TRBJ1-5
V: TRBV7-3

CDR3: CASSEDGTRGDEQFF
DNA: TGTGCCAGCAGTGAAGACGGGACCCGCGGGGATGAGCAGTTCTTC
D: -
size: few
J: TRBJ2-1
V: TRBV6-1

CDR3: CASSPRGNGEKLFF
DNA: TGCGCCAGCAGCCCACGTGGCAACGGGGAAAAACTGTTTTTT
D: -
size: -
J: TRBJ1-4
V: TRBV5-1

CDR3: CASSWEGDYGYTF
DNA: TGCGCCAGCAGCTGGGAGGGGGACTATGGCTACACCTTC
D: -
size: -
J: TRBJ1-2
V: TRBV5-1

CDR3: CASSVPGQGYEQFF
DNA: TGTGCCAGCAGCGTCCCGGGACAGGGGTATGAGCAGTTCTTC
D: TRBD1
size: -
J: TRBJ2-1
V: TRBV28

CDR3: CASSLEGGFNQPQHF
DNA: TGCGCCAGCAGCTTGGAGGGGGGGTTTAATCAGCCCCAGCATTTT
D: -
size: -
J: TRBJ1-5
V: TRBV5-1

CDR3: CASSLGTAGKGEKETQYF
DNA: TGTGCCAGCAGCTTAGGGACGGCGGGAAAAGGGGAAAAAGAGACCCAGTACTTC
D: -
size: -
J: TRBJ2-5
V: TRBV7-6

CDR3: CASSENRGNQPQHF
DNA: TGTGCCAGCAGTGAAAACAGGGGCAATCAGCCCCAGCATTTT
D: -
size: few
J: TRBJ1-5
V: TRBV2

CDR3: CSVEEPANYGYTF
DNA: TGCAGCGTTGAAGAGCCAGCTAACTATGGCTACACCTTC
D: -
size: -
J: TRBJ1-2
V: TRBV29-1

CDR3: CASSPGTGPYEKLFF
DNA: TGTGCCAGCTCACCAGGGACAGGGCCTTATGAAAAACTGTTTTTT
D: TRBD1
size: -
J: TRBJ1-4
V: TRBV18

CDR3: CASSYSGRSAEAFF
DNA: TGTGCCAGCAGTTACTCGGGCAGGTCGGCCGAAGCTTTCTTT
D: -
size: -
J: TRBJ1-1
V: TRBV6-5

CDR3: CASSAFLRQGYSNQPQHF
DNA: TGTGCCAGCAGTGCTTTCCTTAGACAGGGCTATAGCAATCAGCCCCAGCATTTT
D: TRBD1
size: -
J: TRBJ1-5
V: TRBV27

CDR3: CASSIDPRSEAFF
DNA: TGTGCCAGTAGTATAGATCCCAGGTCTGAAGCTTTCTTT
D: -
size: -
J: TRBJ1-1
V: TRBV19

CDR3: CASLQGPDTQYF
DNA: TGTGCCAGTCTACAGGGTCCAGATACGCAGTATTTT
D: -
size: -
J: TRBJ2-3
V: TRBV28

CDR3: CASSVGDRVASGYTF
DNA: TGTGCCAGCAGCGTCGGGGACAGGGTAGCTTCCGGCTACACCTTC
D: TRBD1
size: -
J: TRBJ1-2
V: TRBV9

CDR3: CASSSPSTSGQETQYF
DNA: TGTGCCAGCAGCTCGCCTAGCACTAGCGGGCAAGAGACCCAGTACTTC
D: TRBD2
size: -
J: TRBJ2-5
V: TRBV7-8

CDR3: CASSLLTGGYGYTF
DNA: TGTGCCAGCAGCCTCCTGACAGGGGGCTATGGCTACACCTTC
D: TRBD1
size: -
J: TRBJ1-2
V: TRBV6-5

CDR3: CASSQPGLASNEQFF
DNA: TGTGCCAGCAGCCAACCGGGACTAGCTTCCAATGAGCAGTTCTTC
D: TRBD2
size: -
J: TRBJ2-1
V: TRBV4-2

CDR3: CASSTVNTGELFF
DNA: TGTGCCAGCTCGACAGTTAACACCGGGGAGCTGTTTTTT
D: -
size: once
J: TRBJ2-2
V: TRBV18

CDR3: CASSGSSGSYEQYF
DNA: TGTGCCAGCAGCGGATCTAGCGGATCCTACGAGCAGTACTTC
D: TRBD2
size: -
J: TRBJ2-7
V: TRBV3-1/TRBV3-2

CDR3: CASRSNSHLEQYF
DNA: TGTGCCAGCAGATCAAACAGCCATCTGGAGCAGTACTTC
D: -
size: -
J: TRBJ2-7
V: TRBV28

CDR3: CASTRGGNSNQPQHF
DNA: TGTGCCAGCACGAGGGGGGGCAATAGCAATCAGCCCCAGCATTTT
D: -
size: -
J: TRBJ1-5
V: TRBV18

CDR3: CATSRIASNQPQHF
DNA: TGTGCCACCAGCAGAATAGCCAGCAATCAGCCCCAGCATTTT
D: -
size: -
J: TRBJ1-5
V: TRBV15

CDR3: CASSVGPANTGELFF
DNA: TGTGCCAGCAGCGTGGGCCCCGCGAACACCGGGGAGCTGTTTTTT
D: -
size: -
J: TRBJ2-2
V: TRBV9

CDR3: CASSQTALAGSYNEQFF
DNA: TGTGCCAGCAGCCAAACTGCACTAGCGGGCTCCTACAATGAGCAGTTCTTC
D: TRBD2
size: -
J: TRBJ2-1
V: TRBV3-1/TRBV3-2

CDR3: CASSRYAVDTQYF
DNA: TGTGCCAGCAGCCGTTACGCGGTGGATACGCAGTATTTT
D: -
size: -
J: TRBJ2-3
V: TRBV3-1/TRBV3-2

CDR3: CAIKSNTEAFF
DNA: TGTGCCATAAAATCGAACACTGAAGCTTTCTTT
D: -
size: -
J: TRBJ1-1
V: TRBV28

CDR3: CASSSGPDSKNIQYF
DNA: TGTGCCAGCAGCTCGGGCCCGGACAGCAAAAACATTCAGTACTTC
D: -
size: -
J: TRBJ2-4
V: TRBV13

CDR3: CASSSSNYGYTF
DNA: TGTGCCAGCAGTTCCTCTAACTATGGCTACACCTTC
D: -
size: -
J: TRBJ1-2
V: TRBV12-3/TRBV12-4

CDR3: CASNPRRINQPQHF
DNA: TGTGCCAGCAACCCTAGACGGATCAATCAGCCCCAGCATTTT
D: -
size: once
J: TRBJ1-5
V: TRBV5-8

CDR3: CASSERRTNNYGYTF
DNA: TGTGCCAGCAGTGAACGCCGAACAAATAACTATGGCTACACCTTC
D: -
size: -
J: TRBJ1-2
V: TRBV2

CDR3: CASSAGSVKNEQYF
DNA: TGTGCCAGCAGTGCCGGGAGTGTAAAGAACGAGCAGTACTTC
D: -
size: once
J: TRBJ2-7
V: TRBV3-1/TRBV3-2

CDR3: CASSSGSLRDQETQYF
DNA: TGTGCCAGCAGTTCCGGAAGCCTCAGGGACCAAGAGACCCAGTACTTC
D: -
size: -
J: TRBJ2-5
V: TRBV28

CDR3: CASSPSAGRPLHF
DNA: TGTGCCAGCAGCCCCAGCGCAGGGCGCCCCCTCCACTTT
D: -
size: -
J: TRBJ1-6
V: TRBV6-4

CDR3: CASSPRLAGVYNEQFF
DNA: TGTGCCAGCAGCCCCAGACTAGCGGGAGTGTACAATGAGCAGTTCTTC
D: TRBD2
size: -
J: TRBJ2-1
V: TRBV3-1/TRBV3-2

CDR3: CASNPDRGLRGYTF
DNA: TGTGCCAGTAACCCGGACAGGGGCCTCCGGGGCTACACCTTC
D: TRBD1
size: -
J: TRBJ1-2
V: TRBV19

CDR3: CASSDSPGTGRNEQFF
DNA: TGTGCCAGCAGTGACTCGCCGGGTACTGGGAGGAATGAGCAGTTCTTC
D: -
size: -
J: TRBJ2-1
V: TRBV6-4

CDR3: CASSPDSHTGELFF
DNA: TGTGCCAGCAGCCCAGACAGCCACACCGGGGAGCTGTTTTTT
D: -
size: -
J: TRBJ2-2
V: TRBV6-5

CDR3: CASSQDHRAEQYF
DNA: TGCGCCAGCAGCCAAGATCACAGGGCCGAGCAGTACTTC
D: -
size: -
J: TRBJ2-7
V: TRBV4-1

CDR3: CASSATGGRYTEAFF
DNA: TGTGCCAGTAGTGCAACAGGGGGCCGGTACACTGAAGCTTTCTTT
D: TRBD1
size: -
J: TRBJ1-1
V: TRBV19

CDR3: CSARDLAGHNEQFF
DNA: TGCAGCGCTCGGGACCTAGCGGGACACAATGAGCAGTTCTTC
D: TRBD2
size: -
J: TRBJ2-1
V: TRBV29-1